Listed here are 23 T cell receptor beta chains from one sample, sequenced in a study of blood T cell repertoires in COVID-19. TCRdb keeps only in-frame clones here, not all; method: immunoSEQ multiplex PCR. The profile shows 140,000 to 150,000 clones, 81% of them singletons. The sample taken for sequencing was peripheral blood. The receptors derive from a human donor in a cohort sampled during active COVID-19.

This chain connects TRBV3-1 (or the pseudogene TRBV3-2) to TRBJ2-7; D unclear. V lost 0 bases to trimming and J lost 7 bases, with 16 bases between them. The CDR3 covers 15 residues. Germline V gene data show CDR1 as LGHDT and CDR2 as YNNKEL (reference sequence). This chain's CDR3 is CASSQEADSLQEQYF. The CDR3 DNA follows: TGTGCCAGCAGCCAAGAGGCTGATAGCTTGCAAGAGCAGTACTTC.

This rearrangement joins TRBV5-6 to TRBJ2-5, with 9 bases identical to TRBD1. V was pared by 2 bases and J by 4 bases, with 9 bases of the junction left unmatched. The CDR3 runs to 16 residues. Per the germline V gene, CDR1 is SGHDT and CDR2 is YYEEEE. The CDR3 region has the DNA TGTGCCAGCAGCTTTGGAGGGAGACAGGGGGGAGAGACCCAGTACTTC. Its translation: CASSFGGRQGGETQYF.

This sequence joins TRBV30 and TRBJ2-2, with no clear D. This CDR3 spans 18 amino acids. The germline gives CDR1 GTSNPN, CDR2 SVGIG (reference sequence). Trimming removed 1 base from V and 1 base from J, with 19 bases in between. The CDR3 sequence: CAWSAPAWCRQNTGELFF. CDR3 DNA sequence: TGTGCCTGGAGTGCACCCGCGTGGTGCCGACAGAACACCGGGGAGCTGTTTTTT.

The V call is TRBV14, the J call TRBJ2-7; D remains unclear. The germline CDR1 and CDR2 sequences are SGHDN and FVKESK. The CDR3 runs to 16 residues. V was pared by 1 base and J by 3 bases, with 16 bases between. The CDR3 sequence: CASSQGWWSEDYEQYF. The DNA for the CDR3 is TGTGCCAGCAGCCAAGGCTGGTGGTCCGAGGACTACGAGCAGTACTTC.

The chain links TRBV15 to TRBJ2-1; 8 bases fit TRBD2. The V and J ends lost 1 base and 5 bases, in that order; junction bases with no gene match: 16. The CDR3 is 19 residues long. Germline CDR1 is LNHNV and CDR2 is YYDKDF (reference sequence). The CDR3 DNA reads as TGTGCCACCAGCAGAGGACAGTACAACAAAGCGGGAGATGACAATGAGCAGTTCTTC. This gives the protein CATSRGQYNKAGDDNEQFF.

This sequence joins TRBV11-2 and TRBJ2-5, with 9 bases identical to TRBD1. The V segment lost 5 bases and the J segment 5 bases; nucleotides outside the gene matches: 9. Per germline, CDR1 SGHAT and CDR2 FQNNGV. This CDR3 has 15 amino acids. The CDR3 nucleotides read TGTGCCAGCAGCCACCGGGACAGGGAGGCGGAGACCCAGTACTTC. Translating gives CASSHRDREAETQYF.

The V gene is TRBV7-3, the J gene TRBJ1-4, with a tentative D call TRBD1 (6 bases). Germline V lookup: CDR1 SGHTA, CDR2 FQGTGA. Trimming left V 10 bases short and J 8 bases short, with 17 bases between. The CDR3 spans 13 residues. The CDR3 region is CAITIQGWEKLFF. CDR3 bases: TGTGCCATCACAATCCAGGGGTGGGAAAAACTGTTTTTT.

The chain recombines TRBV7-2 with TRBJ1-5, with D perhaps matching TRBD1 (6 bases). Between the trimmed V and J ends, which lost 5 bases and 0 bases, there was a span of 17 bases. The CDR3 contains 17 residues. Germline loops: CDR1 SGHTA, CDR2 FQGNSA. CDR3 residues: CASSRPTGGYSNQPQHF. CDR3 nucleotide sequence: TGTGCCAGCAGCAGGCCGACAGGAGGATATAGCAATCAGCCCCAGCATTTT.

The chain uses TRBV10-2 and TRBJ2-7; D remains ambiguous. Trimming removed 6 bases at V and 3 bases at J, with 15 bases between. CDR3 length: 14 residues. The germline V gene has CDR1 WSHSY and CDR2 SAAADI. CDR3 sequence (DNA): TGCGCCAGCAGCCCTTCGGGTGGCAGCTACGAGCAGTACTTC. This gives the protein CASSPSGGSYEQYF.

V is TRBV2 and J is TRBJ1-1, with 7 positions matching TRBD1. The CDR3 loop spans 14 amino acids. Trimming at V came to 7 bases and at J to 1 base, leaving 6 bases not matched to a gene. The V gene's germline CDR1 is SNHLY and CDR2 FYNNEI. As DNA, the CDR3 is TGTGCCAGCACTAACCGGGACAGGAACACTGAAGCTTTCTTT. Its protein product is CASTNRDRNTEAFF.

This chain connects TRBV9 to TRBJ2-1; TRBD2 aligns across 7 bases. Germline trimming cut 0 bases from V and 7 bases from J; bases unmatched to any gene: 13. CDR1 is SGDLS, CDR2 YYNGEE, per germline. The CDR3 spans 17 residues. CDR3 sequence (DNA): TGTGCCAGCAGCGTAGGTGGCCGGGCGGGAGTGGGGAATGAGCAGTTCTTC. Amino acid sequence: CASSVGGRAGVGNEQFF.

The rearrangement joins TRBV7-9 to TRBJ2-7, with D tentatively TRBD2 (5 bases). The V end lost 5 bases, the J end lost 7 bases, and 24 bases lay between the germline ends. There are 16 residues in the CDR3. Germline CDR1 SEHNR, CDR2 FQNEAQ (reference sequence). The CDR3 region is CASSPVGVEAGREQYF. The DNA of the CDR3 is TGTGCCAGCAGCCCCGTTGGAGTGGAGGCGGGTAGGGAGCAGTACTTC.

J is TRBJ2-7 and V is TRBV6-6; 11 bases agree with TRBD2. The V gene's germline CDR1 is MNHNY and CDR2 SVGAGI (reference sequence). V was clipped by 2 bases and J by 2 bases; unmatched bases: 2. This CDR3 region has 15 residues. In DNA form, the CDR3 reads TGTGCCAGCAGTTACGGGACTAGCGGAACCTACGAGCAGTACTTC. Its protein is CASSYGTSGTYEQYF.

V usage is TRBV3-1 (or the pseudogene TRBV3-2) and J usage is TRBJ1-2, with 8 bases that match TRBD1. Germline V gene lookup returns CDR1 LGHDT and CDR2 YNNKEL (reference sequence). The CDR3 totals 18 residues. The junction had 9 bases not matched to a gene; V was cut back by 0 bases and J by 0 bases. For the CDR3, the DNA is TGTGCCAGCAGCCAAGAAGGTGTAGACAGGGGAGCTAACTATGGCTACACCTTC. Residues: CASSQEGVDRGANYGYTF.

This clone was picked up a small number of times. The chain joins TRBV21-1 to TRBJ1-5; the table's TRBD1 call for D was not verified on the DNA. TRBV21-1 is annotated as a pseudogene. This CDR3 region has 14 residues. The CDR3 here is CAICRDRLNQPQHF. The CDR3 DNA sequence: TGTGCCATCTGCCGGGACAGACTAAATCAGCCCCAGCATTTT.

The chain employs TRBV14 and TRBJ2-1, with 13 bases lining up with TRBD2. This CDR3 spans 17 amino acids. Looked up from germline, CDR1 is SGHDN and CDR2 is FVKESK. The J segment lost 8 bases and the V segment lost 3 bases, leaving 10 bases of the junction unmatched. The CDR3 sequence: CASSHRLAGGPQDEQFF. The CDR3 DNA follows: TGTGCCAGCAGCCACAGACTAGCGGGAGGACCCCAGGATGAGCAGTTCTTC. The whole variable domain, filled in from reference TRBV14 and TRBJ2-1, reads EAGVTQFPSHSVIEKGQTVTLRCDPISGHDNLYWYRRVMGKEIKFLLHFVKESKQDESGMPNNRFLAERTGGTYSTLKVQPAELEDSGVYFCASSHRLAGGPQDEQFFGPGTRLTVL.

The chain joins TRBV2 to TRBJ1-2; D remains ambiguous. The germline CDR1 and CDR2 sequences are SNHLY and FYNNEI. This CDR3 contains 14 residues. The V and J ends lost 6 bases and 4 bases respectively, with 15 bases between them. The CDR3 is CASSPGSLAYGYTF. The CDR3 nucleotides read TGTGCCAGCAGCCCGGGATCCTTGGCCTATGGCTACACCTTC.

This clone was found a few times. V usage is TRBV4-1 and J usage is TRBJ1-2; 7 nucleotides align to TRBD1. CDR3 size: 15 residues. Trimming took 1 base from V and 7 from J; bases not matched to a gene: 9. Germline CDR1 is MGHRA and CDR2 is YSYEKL. The CDR3 DNA reads TGCGCCAGCAGCCAAGGGCAAAGTGACAGGGCTGGCTACACCTTC. Its translation: CASSQGQSDRAGYTF.

The rearrangement uses TRBV4-3 and TRBJ2-7, with 10 bases identical to TRBD2. CDR3 size: 16 residues. Germline-derived CDR1 and CDR2 are LGHNA and YSLEER. The V and J ends lost 0 bases and 4 bases, in that order; junction bases with no gene match: 6. DNA for the CDR3: TGCGCCAGCAGCCAAGATTCGGGGACTAGCGCGTACGAGCAGTACTTC. Protein sequence: CASSQDSGTSAYEQYF.

V usage is TRBV5-6 and J usage is TRBJ1-2, with 10 bases fitting TRBD1. The germline CDR1 and CDR2 sequences are SGHDT and YYEEEE. The V segment lost 5 bases and the J segment 8 bases; nucleotides outside the gene matches: 9. This CDR3 comprises 14 residues. The CDR3 DNA reads TGTGCCAGCAGGCCTCCGGGACAGGGGAAAGGCTACACCTTC. Translating gives CASRPPGQGKGYTF.

This CDR3 reads CASRDGAVETQYF. The CDR3 DNA reads TGTGCCAGCAGGGATGGGGCAGTTGAGACCCAGTACTTC. V usage is TRBV5-4 and J usage is TRBJ2-5; maybe TRBD1 (5 bases). Between the trimmed V and J ends, which lost 5 bases and 5 bases, there was a span of 13 bases. The CDR3 is made up of 13 amino acids. Per germline, CDR1 SGHNT and CDR2 YYREEE (reference sequence).

The rearrangement joins TRBV27 to TRBJ2-7; TRBD2 matches 12 bases. Germline lookup yields CDR1 MNHEY and CDR2 SMNVEV (reference sequence). The CDR3 length is 15 residues. Unmatched junction bases numbered 1, after V lost 2 bases and J lost 2 bases. CDR3 region: CASSLRTSGTYEQYF. The CDR3 DNA reads as TGTGCCAGCAGTTTACGGACTAGCGGGACCTACGAGCAGTACTTC.

The genes are TRBV28 and TRBJ1-5; 9 bases align to TRBD1. The CDR3 runs to 15 residues. Germline CDR1 and CDR2: MDHEN and SYDVKM. V trimming: 5 bases; J trimming: 5 bases; junction bases outside the gene matches: 7. Here the CDR3 reads CASSAPGQGYQPQHF. The CDR3 DNA reads as TGTGCCAGCAGTGCCCCGGGACAGGGTTATCAGCCCCAGCATTTT. The complete variable domain, with remaining parts taken from reference TRBV28 and TRBJ1-5, reads DVKVTQSSRYLVKRTGEKVFLECVQDMDHENMFWYRQDPGLGLRLIYFSYDVKMKEKGDIPEGYSVSREKKERFSLILESASTNQTSMYLCASSAPGQGYQPQHFGDGTRLSIL.